This T cell receptor (beta chain) was recorded in a study of T cell changes during pregnancy in multiple sclerosis. The method was immunoSEQ multiplex PCR; TCRdb's version includes in-frame clones alone and lacks a portion of them. The data show more than 25,000 clones, about 88% seen once. CDR1 SEHNR and CDR2 FQNEAQ come from the germline V gene (reference sequence). Deletions cut 5 bases from V and 9 bases from J, with 11 bases between. The CDR3 is 12 amino acids. Sequenced material: CD8+ T cells from peripheral blood mononuclear cells, taken after pregnancy. This sequence originates from a female donor with multiple sclerosis, enrolled in a pregnancy study. V gene TRBV7-9 combines with J gene TRBJ2-1, with D maybe TRBD2 (5 bases). This CDR3 is CASSSLGVEQFF. The CDR3 nucleotides read TGTGCCAGCAGCAGCTTGGGAGTTGAGCAGTTCTTC.